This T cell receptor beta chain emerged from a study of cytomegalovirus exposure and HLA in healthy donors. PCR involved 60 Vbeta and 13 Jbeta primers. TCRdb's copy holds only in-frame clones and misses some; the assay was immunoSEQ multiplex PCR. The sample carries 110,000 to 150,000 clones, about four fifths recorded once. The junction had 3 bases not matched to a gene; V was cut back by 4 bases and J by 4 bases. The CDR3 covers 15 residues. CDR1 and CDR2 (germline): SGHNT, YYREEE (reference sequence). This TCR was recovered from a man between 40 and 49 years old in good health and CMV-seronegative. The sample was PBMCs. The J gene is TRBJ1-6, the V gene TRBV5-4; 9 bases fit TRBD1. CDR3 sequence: CASSRTGDYNSPLHF. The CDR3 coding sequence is TGTGCCAGCAGCCGGACAGGGGATTATAATTCACCCCTCCACTTT.